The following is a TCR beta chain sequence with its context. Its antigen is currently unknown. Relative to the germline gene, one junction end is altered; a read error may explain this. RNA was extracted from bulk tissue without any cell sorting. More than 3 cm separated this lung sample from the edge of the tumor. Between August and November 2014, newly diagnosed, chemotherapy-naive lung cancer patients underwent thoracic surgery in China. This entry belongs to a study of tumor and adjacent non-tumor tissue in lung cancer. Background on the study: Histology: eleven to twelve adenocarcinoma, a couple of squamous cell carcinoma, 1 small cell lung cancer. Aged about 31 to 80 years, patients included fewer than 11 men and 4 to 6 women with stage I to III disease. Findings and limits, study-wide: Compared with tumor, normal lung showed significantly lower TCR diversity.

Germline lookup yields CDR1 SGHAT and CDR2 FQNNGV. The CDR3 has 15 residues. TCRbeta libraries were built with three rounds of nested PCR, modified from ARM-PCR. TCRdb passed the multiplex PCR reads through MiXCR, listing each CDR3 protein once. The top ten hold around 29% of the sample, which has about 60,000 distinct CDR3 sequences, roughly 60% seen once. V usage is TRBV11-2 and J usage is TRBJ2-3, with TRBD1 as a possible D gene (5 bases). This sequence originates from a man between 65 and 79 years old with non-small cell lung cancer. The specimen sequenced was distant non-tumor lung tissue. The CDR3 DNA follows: TGTGCCAGCAGCTTGGGCAGGGCCCCATCAGATACGCACTATTTT. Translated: CASSLGRAPSDTHYF.